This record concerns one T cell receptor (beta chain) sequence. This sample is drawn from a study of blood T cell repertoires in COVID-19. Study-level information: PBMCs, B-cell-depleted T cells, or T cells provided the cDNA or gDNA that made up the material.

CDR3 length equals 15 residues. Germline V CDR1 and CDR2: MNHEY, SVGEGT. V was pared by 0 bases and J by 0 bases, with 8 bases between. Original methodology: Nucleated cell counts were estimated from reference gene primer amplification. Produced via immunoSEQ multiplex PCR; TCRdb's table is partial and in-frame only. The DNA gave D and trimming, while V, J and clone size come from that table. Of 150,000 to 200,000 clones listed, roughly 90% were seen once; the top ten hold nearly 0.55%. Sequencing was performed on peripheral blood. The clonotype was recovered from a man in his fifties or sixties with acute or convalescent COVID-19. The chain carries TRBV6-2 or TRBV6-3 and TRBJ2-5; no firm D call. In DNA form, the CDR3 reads TGTGCCAGCAGTTACTCCCAAGACAACCAAGAGACCCAGTACTTC. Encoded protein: CASSYSQDNQETQYF.